The present entry profiles one T cell receptor beta chain with its context. Source study methods: Amplification of reference gene primers provided the estimated nucleated cell counts. Assay: immunoSEQ multiplex PCR; the TCRdb copy retains only in-frame clones and omits some. From that table come the V and J calls and clone size; the DNA was used to work out D and trimming. The repertoire consists of fewer than 400,000 clones, with roughly 90% occurring once and the leading ten covering approximately 2%. The sample is drawn from a study of blood T cell repertoires in COVID-19. The V gene end was trimmed by 4 bases and the J gene end by 8 bases; junction bases not matched to a gene: 2. Germline V gene data show CDR1 as SGHNT and CDR2 as YENEEA. The CDR3 has 13 residues.

This clonotype was sampled from a woman aged 25 to 39 with COVID-19, enrolled during active disease. Material for sequencing was peripheral blood. The chain has TRBV11-3 and TRBJ1-4; TRBD1 matches at 9 bases. CDR3 region: CASSWTGEEKLFF. CDR3 nucleotides: TGTGCCAGCAGCTGGACAGGGGAGGAAAAACTGTTTTTT.